What follows are 25 T cell receptor beta chains derived from one specimen sequenced in a study of blood T cell repertoires in COVID-19. Assay: immunoSEQ multiplex PCR; the TCRdb copy retains only in-frame clones and omits some. The repertoire has fewer than 500,000 clones, 86% of them found once; the top ten carry 1.4%. What was sequenced was peripheral blood. The receptor set was obtained from a woman aged 30 to 39 with active or convalescent COVID-19.

V is TRBV6-5 and J is TRBJ2-2, with a tentative D call TRBD1 (6 bases). The CDR3 loop spans 14 amino acids. Germline V CDR1 and CDR2: MNHEY, SVGAGI. V lost 7 bases, J lost 3 bases, and 12 bases lay in between. For the CDR3, the DNA is TGTGCCAGCAAACTGACAGGTTACACCGGGGAGCTGTTTTTT. It codes for CASKLTGYTGELFF.

The V and J genes are TRBV6-2 or TRBV6-3 and TRBJ2-1; D not certain. The CDR3 length is 11 residues. Trimming removed 5 bases at V and 10 bases at J, with 9 bases between. Germline assignment: CDR1 MNHEY and CDR2 SVGEGT. CDR3: CASSNRLEQFF. As DNA, the CDR3 is TGTGCCAGCAGTAACCGGTTGGAGCAGTTCTTC.

The CDR3 here is CAWGSSGGYTF. In DNA, the CDR3 is TGTGCCTGGGGCAGCTCGGGAGGCTACACCTTC. The rearrangement uses TRBV30 and TRBJ1-2; no firm D call. V was clipped by 5 bases and J by 8 bases, with 12 bases between them. Per germline, CDR1 GTSNPN and CDR2 SVGIG (reference sequence). The CDR3 totals 11 residues.

The gene calls are TRBV15 and TRBJ1-5; D is perhaps TRBD1 (5 bases). The CDR3 has 14 residues. CDR1 and CDR2 from the germline V gene are LNHNV and YYDKDF (reference sequence). V lost 0 bases, J lost 7 bases, and 10 bases lay in between. CDR3 bases: TGTGCCACCAGCAGAGACCAGGGCAGGCAGCCCCAGCATTTT. Translation: CATSRDQGRQPQHF.

The rearrangement uses TRBV19 and TRBJ1-4, with D uncertain. CDR3 length: 14 residues. The V gene's germline CDR1 is LNHDA and CDR2 SQIVND (reference sequence). V was clipped by 6 bases and J by 2 bases, with 10 bases between them. The CDR3 nucleotides are TGTGCCAGTAGAGAGGGTACCACTAATGAAAAACTGTTTTTT. It is translated as CASREGTTNEKLFF.

V gene TRBV5-6 combines with J gene TRBJ1-3; no clear D gene. The CDR3 loop spans 16 amino acids. V shed 2 bases and J shed 0 bases, with 12 bases lying between them. CDR1 SGHDT and CDR2 YYEEEE come from the germline V gene. The CDR3 coding sequence is TGTGCCAGCAGCTTAGAGACAAAACACTCTGGAAACACCATATATTTT. This translates into CASSLETKHSGNTIYF.

V usage is TRBV5-1 and J usage is TRBJ2-1, with TRBD2 matching 9 bases. Trimming cost V 0 bases and J 4 bases; bases outside gene matches: 5. The germline V gene has CDR1 SGHRS and CDR2 YFSETQ. CDR3 size: 16 residues. CDR3 residues: CASSLASLAGYNEQFF. The CDR3 DNA is TGCGCCAGCAGCTTGGCGTCCCTAGCGGGATACAATGAGCAGTTCTTC.

The chain has TRBV9 and TRBJ1-5; possibly TRBD1 for D (6 bases). The CDR3 is 14 amino acids. Germline V gene sequence: CDR1 SGDLS, CDR2 YYNGEE. Trimming removed 4 bases from V and 8 bases from J, with 16 bases in between. The chain's CDR3 is CASSSTGRFEPQHF. The CDR3 region has the DNA TGTGCCAGCAGCTCCACAGGGCGTTTTGAGCCCCAGCATTTT.

The V call is TRBV4-2, the J call TRBJ1-4; D might be TRBD1 (5 bases). The V end was cut by 2 bases, the J end by 6 bases, with 13 bases between. The CDR3 consists of 15 residues. Germline CDR1 is LGHNA and CDR2 is YNFKEQ. The CDR3 region has the DNA TGTGCCAGCAGCCAACCAGGGCAATACGATGAAAAACTGTTTTTT. This codes for CASSQPGQYDEKLFF.

The chain carries TRBV4-1 and TRBJ1-2; TRBD1 might be the D (5 bases). The CDR3 consists of 15 residues. V was clipped by 3 bases and J by 7 bases, with 18 bases between them. Germline V gene lookup returns CDR1 MGHRA and CDR2 YSYEKL. The CDR3 is CASSHSGTGPSGYTF. The CDR3 region has the DNA TGCGCCAGCAGCCACTCCGGGACTGGCCCGTCTGGCTACACCTTC.

The chain uses TRBV5-5 and TRBJ1-5; D is unclear. Trimming removed 5 bases at V and 0 bases at J, with 27 bases between. The V gene's germline CDR1 is SGHKS and CDR2 YYEKEE (reference sequence). This CDR3 has 20 amino acids. For the CDR3, the DNA is TGTGCCAGCAGTCGCACGTTCGATGGCCAGGTAGTTTATAGCAATCAGCCCCAGCATTTT. Protein sequence: CASSRTFDGQVVYSNQPQHF.

Turning to this clone: Other nucleotide sequences in the sample specify the same CDR3. The genes are TRBV4-1 and TRBJ1-1; D remains unclear. The V gene lost 4 bases and the J gene lost 0 bases, with 6 bases spanning the gap. The CDR3 totals 13 residues. Germline V gene data show CDR1 as MGHRA and CDR2 as YSYEKL. The CDR3 DNA sequence: TGCGCCAGCAGCCCCGGGGTGAACACTGAAGCTTTCTTT. This translates into CASSPGVNTEAFF.

The chain has TRBV18 and TRBJ2-3; 8 bases match TRBD1. CDR1 and CDR2 (germline): KGHSH, LQKENI. J lost 0 bases, V lost 4 bases, and 9 bases had no gene match. The CDR3 extends over 17 amino acids. DNA of the CDR3: TGTGCCAGCTCACAAAATACGGGACAGGCTAGCACAGATACGCAGTATTTT. Protein product: CASSQNTGQASTDTQYF.

The chain links TRBV5-4 to TRBJ2-3; D is possibly TRBD1 (6 bases). The V gene's germline CDR1 is SGHNT and CDR2 YYREEE (reference sequence). V lost 6 bases, J lost 0 bases, and 20 bases lay in between. There are 17 residues in the CDR3. CDR3 sequence reads: CASKLEPQGGSTDTQYF. The DNA of the CDR3 is TGTGCCAGCAAGCTGGAACCACAGGGTGGTAGCACAGATACGCAGTATTTT.

This clone showed up just a few times. The chain employs TRBV5-1 and TRBJ2-1; D not certain. CDR1 and CDR2 (germline): SGHRS, YFSETQ. This CDR3 has 16 amino acids. The V gene lost 0 bases and the J gene lost 8 bases, with 18 bases spanning the gap. Here the CDR3 DNA reads TGCGCCAGCAGCTTGGTAGTGGTCCCCAGCAGCGATGAGCAGTTCTTC. Amino acids: CASSLVVVPSSDEQFF. Using reference TRBV5-1 and TRBJ2-1 for the parts outside the CDR3, the full variable domain is KAGVTQTPRYLIKTRGQQVTLSCSPISGHRSVSWYQQTPGQGLQFLFEYFSETQRNKGNFPGRFSGRQFSNSRSEMNVSTLELGDSALYLCASSLVVVPSSDEQFFGPGTRLTVL.

The chain employs TRBV5-1 and TRBJ1-2; 11 bases are a match to TRBD1. Germline V lookup: CDR1 SGHRS, CDR2 YFSETQ. V trimming: 6 bases; J trimming: 7 bases; junction bases outside the gene matches: 11. The CDR3 consists of 15 residues. The CDR3 loop is CASTFTPGTGGGYTF. The CDR3 bases are TGCGCCAGCACCTTTACCCCCGGGACAGGGGGTGGCTACACCTTC.

The genes are TRBV7-2 and TRBJ2-3, with TRBD2 matching 10 bases. The germline V gene has CDR1 SGHTA and CDR2 FQGNSA. V shed 5 bases, J shed 4 bases, and the junction held 9 bases outside the gene matches. The CDR3 contains 16 residues. The CDR3 here is CASSVTNLAGADTQYF. The DNA for the CDR3 is TGTGCCAGCAGCGTAACAAATCTAGCGGGAGCAGATACGCAGTATTTT.

This sequence joins TRBV7-8 and TRBJ1-2; weak D call: TRBD1 (6 bases). Trimming cost V 0 bases and J 6 bases, with 14 bases left between them. Germline lookup yields CDR1 SGHVS and CDR2 FQNEAQ. CDR3 length: 15 residues. For the CDR3, the DNA is TGTGCCAGCAGCTTAGCTCAGGGGAGAAGCGATGGCTACACCTTC. Amino acid sequence: CASSLAQGRSDGYTF.

V and J are TRBV25-1 and TRBJ1-2; D call uncertain. CDR1 is MGHDK and CDR2 is SYGVNS in the germline V gene. The germline V and J ends were trimmed by 4 bases and 4 bases, with 10 bases remaining between them. The CDR3 totals 13 residues. The CDR3 here is CASSAVTTYGYTF. The CDR3 bases are TGTGCCAGCAGTGCGGTAACTACCTATGGCTACACCTTC.

The rearrangement uses TRBV6-5 and TRBJ2-1, with TRBD1 matching over 12 bases. There are 16 residues in the CDR3. V shed 0 bases and J 8 bases; nucleotides not matched to a gene: 5. Germline V gene data show CDR1 as MNHEY and CDR2 as SVGAGI. The CDR3, as DNA: TGTGCCAGCAGTTACTCGATGGGACAGGGGGCCTATGAGCAGTTCTTC. Protein sequence: CASSYSMGQGAYEQFF.

The V gene is TRBV27, the J gene TRBJ1-1; D remains unclear. With 5 bases removed from V and 11 bases from J, the gap between germline ends came to 12 bases. Germline lookup yields CDR1 MNHEY and CDR2 SMNVEV (reference sequence). The CDR3 totals 11 residues. The CDR3 region is CASSLAGVAFF. CDR3 nucleotide sequence: TGTGCCAGCAGTCTGGCCGGGGTGGCTTTCTTT.

The chain recombines TRBV15 with TRBJ1-2; 7 bases align to TRBD1. The CDR3 loop spans 15 amino acids. J lost 3 bases, V lost 0 bases, and 4 bases had no gene match. CDR1 is LNHNV and CDR2 is YYDKDF in the germline V gene (reference sequence). CDR3 in amino acids: CATSRDGGGDYGYTF. The CDR3 nucleotides read TGTGCCACCAGCAGAGACGGAGGGGGCGACTATGGCTACACCTTC.

This rearrangement joins TRBV6-5 to TRBJ1-1; D ambiguous. This CDR3 region has 12 residues. With 4 bases removed from V and 4 bases from J, the gap between germline ends came to 7 bases. Germline CDR1 and CDR2: MNHEY and SVGAGI. The CDR3 bases are TGTGCCAGCAGTTTCGTGAGCACTGAAGCTTTCTTT. This encodes CASSFVSTEAFF.

J is TRBJ2-2 and V is TRBV10-2, with a possible D match to TRBD2 (5 bases). Germline assignment: CDR1 WSHSY and CDR2 SAAADI. This CDR3 spans 17 amino acids. The V end lost 6 bases, the J end lost 2 bases, and 19 bases lay between the germline ends. CDR3 in amino acids: CASRSMAVPGNTGELFF. DNA of the CDR3: TGCGCCAGCAGGAGCATGGCGGTTCCGGGAAACACCGGGGAGCTGTTTTTT.

The rearrangement uses TRBV4-1 and TRBJ1-5, with D tentatively TRBD1 (5 bases). There are 18 residues in the CDR3. The V and J ends lost 0 bases and 5 bases respectively, with 20 bases between them. The germline V gene encodes CDR1 MGHRA and CDR2 YSYEKL. CDR3 sequence reads: CASSQDGSAGNFYQPQHF. In DNA, the CDR3 is TGCGCCAGCAGCCAAGACGGGAGTGCAGGGAATTTTTATCAGCCCCAGCATTTT.